This is a list of T cell receptor beta chains from one sample in a study of shared clonotypes between healthy human individuals. The protocol was immunoSEQ multiplex PCR, while the TCRdb copy is restricted to in-frame clones and leaves out a portion. The table records some 2,100,000 clones, more than 85% of them present only once. The sequenced sample consisted of naive CD8+ T cells from PBMCs. The receptors were gathered from a man younger than 30 in good health. Some clones in this sample may be carry-over from other donors' samples. CDR3s include the opening cysteine and the closing phenylalanine or tryptophan. A D gene is named only where the DNA matches it firmly. Part of the rows lack a size; the others show once, few, many or a class for expanded clones.

j_gene,v_gene,d_gene,abundance,CDR3nt,CDR3aa
TRBJ2-1,TRBV27,NA,NA,TGTGCCAGCAGTCCCCGTTCTGGTAACAATGAGCAGTTCTTC,CASSPRSGNNEQFF
TRBJ2-1,TRBV9,NA,NA,TGTGCCAGCAGCGCCGGCCAATCAGGGGAGTACTACAATGAGCAGTTCTTC,CASSAGQSGEYYNEQFF
TRBJ1-1,TRBV2,NA,NA,TGTGCCAGCAGCTCTGGGGGGGAGGACCCGGAAGCTTTCTTT,CASSSGGEDPEAFF
TRBJ2-1,TRBV28,NA,NA,TGTGCCAGCAGTTTAAAGGCCCGGTCGAATGAGCAGTTCTTC,CASSLKARSNEQFF
TRBJ2-7,TRBV6-1,NA,NA,TGTGCCAGCAGTGATTTGTACGGAGGATACGAGCAGTACTTC,CASSDLYGGYEQYF
TRBJ1-3,TRBV7-2,NA,NA,TGTGCCAGCAGCGTGCCCGGCTCTGGAAACACCATATATTTT,CASSVPGSGNTIYF
TRBJ2-7,TRBV4-2,NA,NA,TGTGCCAGCAGCCAAGATTGGGGGGAAGGGGACGAGCAGTACTTC,CASSQDWGEGDEQYF
TRBJ2-7,TRBV27,NA,NA,TGTGCCAGCTCGCTCGGGGGCGACGAGCAGTACTTC,CASSLGGDEQYF
TRBJ2-5,TRBV25-1,NA,NA,TGTGCCAGCGGGCTAGGGGAGGCTTCGGAGACCCAGTACTTC,CASGLGEASETQYF
TRBJ2-7,TRBV27,NA,NA,TGTGCCAGCAGTTTAGGGGGTTCATACGAGCAGTACTTC,CASSLGGSYEQYF
TRBJ1-2,TRBV13,TRBD1,NA,TGTGCCAGCAGCCCAGGGACAGGCGAGAACTATGGCTACACCTTC,CASSPGTGENYGYTF
TRBJ2-7,TRBV10-2,NA,NA,TGCGCCAGCAAAGGCGGGGCGTCAAGCTCCTACGAGCAGTACTTC,CASKGGASSSYEQYF
TRBJ2-2,TRBV10-3,TRBD1,NA,TGTGCCATCAGTGAGGGACAGGGGCCCACCGGGGAGCTGTTTTTT,CAISEGQGPTGELFF
TRBJ1-1,TRBV7-9,NA,NA,TGTGCCAGCAGCTCCACCACTGAAGCTTTCTTT,CASSSTTEAFF
TRBJ2-3,TRBV6-5,TRBD1,NA,TGTGCCAGCAGTCGACAGAGGGGGCACCCAGATACGCAGTATTTT,CASSRQRGHPDTQYF
TRBJ1-1,TRBV6-5,TRBD1,NA,TGTGCCAGCAGTTACCGGACAGGGGACACTGAAGCTTTCTTT,CASSYRTGDTEAFF
TRBJ1-1,TRBV6-5,NA,NA,TGTGCCAGCACGCTCGCGGGGTTGAACACTGAAGCTTTCTTT,CASTLAGLNTEAFF
TRBJ2-5,TRBV28,NA,NA,TGTGCTGAAGGCGACAGATATGAAGGGACCCAGTACTTC,CAEGDRYEGTQYF
TRBJ2-7,TRBV29-1,NA,NA,TGCAGCGTTGCCCCCCGACGGGCCTACGAGCAGTACTTC,CSVAPRRAYEQYF
TRBJ1-5,TRBV5-3,NA,NA,TGTGCCAGAAGCTTCGTCTCCGGGACCAAAAAATGGGGTCAGCCCCAGCATTTT,CARSFVSGTKKWGQPQHF
TRBJ2-5,TRBV9,NA,NA,TGTGCCAGCAGCGGAAGGGGTTCCCAAGAGACCCAGTACTTC,CASSGRGSQETQYF
TRBJ1-2,TRBV28,TRBD1,once,TGTGCCAGCAGTCTATCGACAGGGGCTAACTATGGCTACACCTTC,CASSLSTGANYGYTF
TRBJ2-1,TRBV7-6,NA,NA,TGTGCCAGCAGCTTATCTGTGGGAAATGAGCAGTTCTTC,CASSLSVGNEQFF
TRBJ2-7,TRBV29-1,TRBD1,NA,TGCAGCGTTGAAAGTGGGACAGGGCCCTACGAGCAGTACTTC,CSVESGTGPYEQYF
TRBJ1-4,TRBV15,NA,NA,TGTGCCACCAGCAGAGAGGCACAGCCGGGATGGGAAAAACTGTTTTTT,CATSREAQPGWEKLFF
TRBJ2-2,TRBV7-2,NA,NA,TGTGCCAGCAGCTCGTTTTCCGGGGAGCTGTTTTTT,CASSSFSGELFF
TRBJ2-1,TRBV29-1,TRBD1,NA,TGCAGCGTTGACGGGACAGGGGGCAATGAGCAGTTCTTC,CSVDGTGGNEQFF
TRBJ2-1,TRBV6-1,TRBD2,once,TGTGCCAGCAGTGAATCGCAGCGGGGTCCCTACAATGAGCAGTTCTTC,CASSESQRGPYNEQFF
TRBJ2-1,TRBV7-6,TRBD2,once,TGTGCCAGCAGCTTTTGGGCGGGAGGGGGCAATGAGCAGTTCTTC,CASSFWAGGGNEQFF
TRBJ2-2,TRBV11-2,NA,NA,TGTGCCAGCAGCCCACACCTTTCCGGGCCGAACACCGGGGAGCTGTTTTTT,CASSPHLSGPNTGELFF
TRBJ2-2,TRBV27,TRBD2,NA,TGTGCCAGCAGTTTACGCCTAGCGGGAGGCACCGGGGAGCTGTTTTTT,CASSLRLAGGTGELFF
TRBJ2-1,TRBV6-6,TRBD1,once,TGTGCCAGCAGCGGACAGGGCGCCAGCAATGAGCAGTTCTTC,CASSGQGASNEQFF
TRBJ1-1,TRBV2,NA,NA,TGTGCCAGCAGCCCCTTTGACATGAACACTGAAGCTTTCTTT,CASSPFDMNTEAFF
TRBJ2-7,TRBV7-9,TRBD2,NA,TGTGCCAGCAGCTCCCGGGGACTAGCGGTCTACGAGCAGTACTTC,CASSSRGLAVYEQYF
TRBJ1-5,TRBV27,NA,NA,TGTGCCAGCAGTTTCGGAGGGACTCAGCCCCAGCATTTT,CASSFGGTQPQHF
TRBJ2-1,TRBV27,TRBD1,NA,TGTGCCAGCAGTTATACAGGGGGATACTCCTACAATGAGCAGTTCTTC,CASSYTGGYSYNEQFF
TRBJ2-7,TRBV15,TRBD2,NA,TGTGCCACCAGCTTAGGGACTAGCGGACCCTACGAGCAGTACTTC,CATSLGTSGPYEQYF
TRBJ1-6,TRBV5-1,NA,NA,TGCGCCAGCAGCTTGGCACCGGGACCAAGCGTCTTGAATTCACCCCTCCACTTT,CASSLAPGPSVLNSPLHF
TRBJ2-7,TRBV29-1,TRBD2,NA,TGCAGCGCGGTTGGACTAGCGGGAATGTACGAGCAGTACTTC,CSAVGLAGMYEQYF
TRBJ2-7,TRBV7-9,NA,NA,TGTGCCAGCAGCTTAGGAGGGGGTCGCGAGCAGTACTTC,CASSLGGGREQYF